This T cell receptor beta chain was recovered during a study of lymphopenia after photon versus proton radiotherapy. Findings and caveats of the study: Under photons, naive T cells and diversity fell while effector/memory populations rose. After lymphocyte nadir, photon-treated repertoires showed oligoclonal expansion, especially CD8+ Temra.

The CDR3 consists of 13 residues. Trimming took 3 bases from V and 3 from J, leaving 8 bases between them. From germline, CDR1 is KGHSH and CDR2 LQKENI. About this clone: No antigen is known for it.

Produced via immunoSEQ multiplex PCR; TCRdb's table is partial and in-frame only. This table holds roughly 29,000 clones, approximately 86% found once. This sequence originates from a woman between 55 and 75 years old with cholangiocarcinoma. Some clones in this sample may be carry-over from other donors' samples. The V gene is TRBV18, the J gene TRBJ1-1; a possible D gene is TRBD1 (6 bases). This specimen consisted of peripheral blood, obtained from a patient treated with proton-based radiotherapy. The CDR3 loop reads CASSPRGDTEAFF. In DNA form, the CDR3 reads TGTGCCAGCTCACCTAGGGGGGACACTGAAGCTTTCTTT.